The rows below give T cell receptor beta chains drawn from one sample of a study of OX40 agonist ivuxolimab in advanced cancers. Sequencing was performed with immunoSEQ multiplex PCR; in TCRdb, only in-frame clones are kept and a portion is missing. The repertoire has about 79,000 clones, around 90% of them found once; the top ten carry more than 5.5%. Sequenced here: CD4+ or CD8+ T cells sorted from blood, sampled in a trial of the OX40 agonist ivuxolimab. The source of these receptors is an adult with an advanced solid tumor such as melanoma, head and neck, liver or kidney cancer. Each CDR3 is given with its conserved first and last residue. D genes are given only for firm matches. Some rows have no size entry. The others give once, few or many, or a class for an expanded clone.

clone size	J gene	D gene	V gene	CDR3 protein	CDR3 DNA
NA	TRBJ1-5	NA	TRBV28	CASRTGSGQPQHF	TGTGCCAGCAGAACAGGGTCGGGTCAGCCCCAGCATTTT
once	TRBJ2-7	NA	TRBV18	CASSPPAGPRYEQYF	TGTGCCAGCTCACCACCGGCAGGCCCCCGATACGAGCAGTACTTC
NA	TRBJ2-6	TRBD1	TRBV14	CASSQAGTGKGWTF	TGTGCCAGCAGCCAGGCCGGGACAGGGAAGGGGTGGACTTTC
NA	TRBJ2-2	NA	TRBV11-3	CASSEGLTNTGELFF	TGTGCCAGCAGCGAGGGACTCACGAACACCGGGGAGCTGTTTTTT
NA	TRBJ2-3	TRBD1	TRBV19	CASSTWDRSDTQYF	TGTGCCAGTAGTACGTGGGACAGGTCAGATACGCAGTATTTT
NA	TRBJ2-2	TRBD1	TRBV5-6	CASSLTTGGADTGELFF	TGTGCCAGCAGCTTAACTACAGGGGGCGCGGACACCGGGGAGCTGTTTTTT
few	TRBJ1-2	NA	TRBV6-1	CASRPGIYGYTF	TGTGCCAGCAGGCCAGGGATCTATGGCTACACCTTC
NA	TRBJ2-1	TRBD2	TRBV7-3	CASSRTSHRNEQFF	TGTGCCAGCAGCCGGACTAGCCATCGAAATGAGCAGTTCTTC
NA	TRBJ2-7	NA	TRBV30	CAWSRNRNYEQYF	TGTGCCTGGAGTAGGAACAGAAACTACGAGCAGTACTTC
NA	TRBJ2-3	NA	TRBV7-3	CASSPGLTDTQYF	TGTGCCAGCAGCCCGGGACTCACAGATACGCAGTATTTT
NA	TRBJ2-7	NA	TRBV9	CASSVAGGLEQYF	TGTGCCAGCAGCGTAGCTGGGGGGCTCGAGCAGTACTTC
NA	TRBJ2-3	NA	TRBV20-1	CSAITGSTKYF	TGCAGTGCGATCACCGGGTCTACAAAATATTTT
NA	TRBJ1-4	NA	TRBV27	CASRIGGAGEKLFF	TGTGCCAGCAGGATAGGAGGGGCTGGAGAAAAACTGTTTTTT
few	TRBJ1-5	TRBD1	TRBV2	CASGPDRGMSQPQHF	TGTGCCAGCGGCCCGGACAGGGGAATGTCACAGCCCCAGCATTTT
NA	TRBJ1-4	NA	TRBV27	CASGGRVNEKLFF	TGTGCCAGCGGAGGACGGGTCAATGAAAAACTGTTTTTT
NA	TRBJ2-1	TRBD2	TRBV7-3	CASSSGLAVNNEQFF	TGTGCCAGCAGCTCGGGACTAGCGGTTAACAATGAGCAGTTCTTC
NA	TRBJ2-7	NA	TRBV9	CASSVDGTQREQYF	TGTGCCAGCAGCGTAGACGGGACACAGAGGGAGCAGTACTTC
NA	TRBJ2-2	TRBD1	TRBV4-2	CASSQEGFGQANTGELFF	TGTGCCAGCAGCCAAGAAGGTTTCGGACAGGCGAACACCGGGGAGCTGTTTTTT
NA	TRBJ1-4	TRBD1	TRBV4-2	CASSQDVRGLNEKLFF	TGTGCCAGCAGCCAAGATGTCAGGGGGCTTAATGAAAAACTGTTTTTT